This TCR beta chain comes out of a study of blood T cell repertoires in COVID-19. Study-wide context: Material from acute and convalescent COVID-19 was sourced from the United States, Italy and Spain. The cDNA or gDNA used as material had been derived from T cells, B-cell-depleted T cells, or PBMCs.

The CDR3 is 16 amino acids. Per germline, CDR1 SGHKS and CDR2 YYEKEE (reference sequence). The V and J ends lost 4 bases and 4 bases respectively, with 17 bases between them. As originally analysed: Using reference gene primer amplification, nucleated cell counts were estimated. Assay used: immunoSEQ multiplex PCR; TCRdb lists only in-frame clones, some missing. V and J calls plus clone size are reproduced from that table; the DNA served to infer D and trimming. Of fewer than 110,000 clones detected, roughly 90% appear once; the ten largest clones hold approximately 3.4%. The sequencing sample was made of peripheral blood. The TCR was taken from a woman aged 55 to 70 with acute or convalescent COVID-19. The J gene is TRBJ2-2, the V gene TRBV5-5, with D possibly matching TRBD1 (6 bases). The CDR3 loop reads CASSNQQGRSTGELFF. As DNA, the CDR3 is TGTGCCAGCAGCAATCAACAGGGAAGGAGCACCGGGGAGCTGTTTTTT.